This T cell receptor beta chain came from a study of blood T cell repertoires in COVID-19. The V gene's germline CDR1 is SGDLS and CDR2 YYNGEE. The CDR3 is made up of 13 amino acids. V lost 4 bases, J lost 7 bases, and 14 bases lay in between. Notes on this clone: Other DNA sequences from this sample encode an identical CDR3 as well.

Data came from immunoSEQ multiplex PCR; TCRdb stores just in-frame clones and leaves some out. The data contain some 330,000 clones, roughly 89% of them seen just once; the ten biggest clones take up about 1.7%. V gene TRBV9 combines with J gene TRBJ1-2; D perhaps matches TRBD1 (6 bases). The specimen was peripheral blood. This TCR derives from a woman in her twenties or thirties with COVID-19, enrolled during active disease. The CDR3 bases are TGTGCCAGCAGCCCCTCTGGGGGGGCTGGCTACACCTTC. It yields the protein CASSPSGGAGYTF.